This T cell receptor (beta chain) was found in a study of blood T cell repertoires in COVID-19. Original processing methods: Counts of nucleated cells, estimated from reference gene primer amplification, were obtained. Method: immunoSEQ multiplex PCR; TCRdb's copy keeps in-frame clones and lacks some. Clonal size and the V and J genes are those of that table, whereas D and trimming came from the DNA. The sample includes 390,000 or so clones, around 86% of them seen just once. Trimming removed 4 bases at V and 4 bases at J, with 15 bases between. Germline loops: CDR1 SGDLS, CDR2 YYNGEE. The CDR3 is 16 residues long.

The receptor's source is a woman younger than 45 with active or convalescent COVID-19. The specimen was peripheral blood. The rearrangement links TRBV9 to TRBJ1-6; no clear D gene. CDR3 coding DNA: TGTGCCAGCAGCAACCGGGAATTTGGGTATAATTCACCCCTCCACTTT. It encodes CASSNREFGYNSPLHF.